This record covers a single TCR beta chain. These data originate in a study of blood T cell repertoires in COVID-19. Study-wide context: Italy, Spain and the United States were the sources of the convalescent and acute COVID-19 samples. Nucleic acid was either cDNA or gDNA, and it came from T cells, B-cell-depleted T cells, or PBMCs.

Per the study methods: Reference gene primer amplification yielded estimated nucleated cell counts. Some clones are missing from TCRdb's copy, which holds only in-frame ones; the method was immunoSEQ multiplex PCR. The V and J calls and the clone size are those of that table, but D and trimming were determined from the DNA. The table lists 250,000 or so clones, under 85% of them singletons. The germline gives CDR1 SGHDN, CDR2 FVKESK. The J segment lost 2 bases and the V segment lost 4 bases, leaving 1 base of the junction unmatched. The CDR3 length is 13 residues. The sequence came from a man under 40 who had recovered from COVID-19. The rearrangement links TRBV14 to TRBJ1-2, with 7 bases fitting TRBD1. The sequencing input was peripheral blood. Here the CDR3 reads CASSPGQNYGYTF. CDR3 in DNA: TGTGCCAGCAGCCCGGGACAGAACTATGGCTACACCTTC.